These 5 T cell receptor beta chains were sequenced from one sample in a study of cytomegalovirus exposure and HLA in healthy donors. This PCR relied on a set of 60 Vbeta primers and 13 Jbeta primers. Here immunoSEQ multiplex PCR was the method, and the copy in TCRdb shows in-frame clones only, minus some. The profile shows under 250,000 clones, roughly 88% of them singletons. Sequencing input: PBMCs. The receptors stem from a boy aged 2 to 9 in good health and CMV-seronegative.

DNA for the CDR3: TGTGCCAGCAGCTGGACTAGCGGGGGCTCCTACGAGCAGTACTTC. This encodes CASSWTSGGSYEQYF. V is TRBV5-5 and J is TRBJ2-7; 13 positions match TRBD2. In germline, CDR1 is SGHKS, CDR2 YYEKEE (reference sequence). V lost 3 bases and J lost 0; bases outside the gene matches: 0. The CDR3 covers 15 residues.

This chain joins TRBV6-5 and TRBJ1-1; D perhaps matches TRBD1 (6 bases). Germline lookup yields CDR1 MNHEY and CDR2 SVGAGI. CDR3 length: 14 residues. Trimming stripped 5 bases from V and 8 bases from J, with 18 bases between. This chain's CDR3 is CASSTLDRLGEAFF. The CDR3 DNA reads TGTGCCAGCAGTACCCTGGACAGACTGGGAGAAGCTTTCTTT.

Concerning this clone itself: Other DNA sequences in the same sample also yield this CDR3. The CDR3 DNA is TGTGCCAGCAAGACAGGGGGCACTGAAGCTTTCTTT. Translating it yields CASKTGGTEAFF. The chain employs TRBV6-5 and TRBJ1-1; 9 bases fit TRBD1. V trimming: 7 bases; J trimming: 4 bases; junction bases outside the gene matches: 1. The CDR3 is made up of 12 amino acids. From germline, CDR1 is MNHEY and CDR2 SVGAGI.

The rearrangement links TRBV15 to TRBJ2-7; 8 nucleotides match TRBD1. The germline V gene has CDR1 LNHNV and CDR2 YYDKDF (reference sequence). Trimming removed 6 bases from V and 3 bases from J; junction bases left unmatched: 4. The CDR3 runs 13 residues. Written as DNA, the CDR3 is TGTGCCACCAGTAGACAGGGGCACTACGAGCAGTACTTC. Encoded protein: CATSRQGHYEQYF. Full variable domain (missing parts from reference TRBV15 and TRBJ2-7): DAMVIQNPRYQVTQFGKPVTLSCSQTLNHNVMYWYQQKSSQAPKLLFHYYDKDFNNEADTPDNFQSRRPNTSFCFLDIRSPGLGDTAMYLCATSRQGHYEQYFGPGTRLTVT.

The chain uses TRBV25-1 and TRBJ1-4, with D unresolved. The CDR3 spans 17 residues. Trimming took off 5 bases at V and 4 bases at J, with 20 bases between the two ends. The germline V gene encodes CDR1 MGHDK and CDR2 SYGVNS. The CDR3, as DNA: TGTGCCAGCAGTATCCCGGGGAAAGGGTGGGATAATGAAAAACTGTTTTTT. It is translated as CASSIPGKGWDNEKLFF.